Shown below are 26 T cell receptor beta chains from a single sample sequenced in a study of T cell responses to AZD1222 COVID-19 vaccine. This table comes from immunoSEQ multiplex PCR, and its TCRdb copy is limited to in-frame clones, with some not included. The table lists roughly 100,000 clones, around nine tenths of them singletons. The sequencing used peripheral blood, collected 28 days after the second dose of the MenACWY control vaccine. The receptors shown here come from an adult who received the MenACWY meningococcal vaccine as a control.

CDR3 amino acids: CASSLAGSGGATDTQYF. The CDR3 DNA follows: TGTGCCAGCAGCTTAGCGGGGAGCGGGGGGGCAACAGATACGCAGTATTTT. The chain links TRBV7-2 to TRBJ2-3; 10 bases match TRBD2. The CDR3 is 17 amino acids. Germline assignment: CDR1 SGHTA and CDR2 FQGNSA. The V segment lost 0 bases and the J segment 3 bases; nucleotides outside the gene matches: 6.

This clone was seen only a few times. Here the CDR3 DNA reads TGCGCCAGCAGTCAACCGGGACAGGCATACACTGAAGCTTTCTTT. Protein sequence: CASSQPGQAYTEAFF. The V and J genes are TRBV23-1 and TRBJ1-1; 8 nucleotides align to TRBD1. TRBV23-1 is placed among ORFs of uncertain function. The CDR3 is made up of 15 amino acids. The V segment lost 2 bases and the J segment 3 bases; nucleotides outside the gene matches: 5.

This chain joins TRBV28 and TRBJ2-7; D might be TRBD2 (5 bases). CDR3 length: 13 residues. The V gene's germline CDR1 is MDHEN and CDR2 SYDVKM. The ends were cut back, 5 bases at V and 1 base at J, with 9 bases in the middle. As DNA, the CDR3 is TGTGCCAGCAGTCTGACTACTTCCTACGAGCAGTACTTC. Translation gives CASSLTTSYEQYF.

The rearrangement uses TRBV4-3 and TRBJ1-5; D is unresolved. The CDR3 runs to 16 residues. CDR1 and CDR2 from the germline V gene are LGHNA and YSLEER. V was shortened by 0 bases and J by 4 bases, with 13 bases between the two germline ends. The CDR3 here is CASSQDLFRPNQPQHF. The CDR3 DNA reads as TGCGCCAGCAGCCAAGATCTGTTTCGACCAAATCAGCCCCAGCATTTT.

V gene TRBV19 combines with J gene TRBJ2-7; D may match TRBD1 or TRBD2 (5 bases each). The CDR3 loop spans 16 amino acids. The germline V gene encodes CDR1 LNHDA and CDR2 SQIVND (reference sequence). The ends were cut back, 2 bases at V and 1 base at J, with 15 bases in the middle. This CDR3 reads CASSISGTPFSYEQYF. As DNA, the CDR3 is TGTGCCAGTAGTATATCCGGGACCCCTTTTTCCTACGAGCAGTACTTC.

V and J are TRBV27 and TRBJ2-7, with D perhaps matching TRBD1 or TRBD2 (5 bases each). The V and J ends lost 2 bases and 6 bases respectively, with 11 bases between them. CDR1 and CDR2 (germline): MNHEY, SMNVEV (reference sequence). This CDR3 is built from 13 residues. The CDR3 loop is CASSLRGAAEQYF. The CDR3 coding sequence is TGTGCCAGCAGTTTAAGGGGAGCGGCCGAGCAGTACTTC.

The chain links TRBV30 to TRBJ2-7; D unresolved. Per germline, CDR1 GTSNPN and CDR2 SVGIG (reference sequence). V was clipped by 1 base and J by 4 bases, with 11 bases between them. The CDR3 length is 13 residues. Written as DNA, the CDR3 is TGTGCCTGGAGTGGCCAACCTCAGTACGAGCAGTACTTC. This gives the protein CAWSGQPQYEQYF.

The gene calls are TRBV5-6 and TRBJ2-2, with 10 bases lining up with TRBD1. V shed 3 bases, J shed 4 bases, and the junction held 12 bases outside the gene matches. Germline-derived CDR1 and CDR2 are SGHDT and YYEEEE. The CDR3 totals 18 residues. The chain's CDR3 is CASSSTGTGALFTGELFF. CDR3 nucleotides: TGTGCCAGCAGCTCGACCGGGACAGGGGCCTTATTCACCGGGGAGCTGTTTTTT.

The CDR3 is CAWSSGLRVQYF. As DNA, the CDR3 is TGTGCCTGGTCCAGCGGGCTTCGAGTGCAGTACTTC. V is TRBV30 and J is TRBJ2-7, with a weak D call TRBD2 (6 bases). Germline CDR1 is GTSNPN and CDR2 is SVGIG (reference sequence). V lost 5 bases and J lost 9, with 17 bases in between. This CDR3 region has 12 residues.

The chain couples TRBV4-3 to TRBJ2-5; 9 bases map to TRBD2. V trimming: 0 bases; J trimming: 8 bases; junction bases outside the gene matches: 13. The CDR3 is 17 amino acids. Germline CDR1 LGHNA, CDR2 YSLEER. The CDR3 coding sequence is TGCGCCAGCAGCCAAGAAGGTAGCGGGGGCCCTAGGGAAACCCAGTACTTC. Amino acid sequence: CASSQEGSGGPRETQYF.

This chain joins TRBV28 and TRBJ1-1; possible D gene TRBD1, 5 bases. Trimming shortened V by 2 bases and J by 1 base, and 8 bases separated the two germline ends. The CDR3 consists of 14 residues. Germline V gives CDR1 MDHEN, CDR2 SYDVKM. The CDR3 DNA reads TGTGCCAGCAGTTTAGTTGACAGGAACACTGAAGCTTTCTTT. Translation: CASSLVDRNTEAFF.

The chain carries TRBV19 and TRBJ1-2, with TRBD1 matching 8 bases. The CDR3 covers 14 residues. With V trimmed by 5 bases and J by 5 bases, 7 bases remained unmatched. Germline V gene sequence: CDR1 LNHDA, CDR2 SQIVND (reference sequence). The CDR3 here is CASSQRTGRYGYTF. Here the CDR3 DNA reads TGTGCCAGTAGTCAAAGGACAGGGCGATATGGCTACACCTTC.

The rearrangement joins TRBV3-1 (or the pseudogene TRBV3-2) to TRBJ2-7, with TRBD1 identical over 8 bases. The germline gives CDR1 LGHDT, CDR2 YNNKEL (reference sequence). Trimming removed 3 bases from V and 2 bases from J; junction bases left unmatched: 12. CDR3 length: 17 amino acids. CDR3 bases: TGTGCCAGCAGCCACTCCTCCAGGGGGCGCCTCACCTACGAGCAGTACTTC. Protein sequence: CASSHSSRGRLTYEQYF.

The V and J genes are TRBV19 and TRBJ1-2; tentatively, D is TRBD1 (6 bases). The ends were cut back, 5 bases at V and 6 bases at J, with 13 bases in the middle. CDR1 LNHDA and CDR2 SQIVND come from the germline V gene (reference sequence). CDR3 length: 13 residues. CDR3 bases: TGTGCCAGTAGTTCTATTGCAGGGGATGGCTACACCTTC. This translates into CASSSIAGDGYTF.

J is TRBJ1-1 and V is TRBV5-1; the D gene is possibly TRBD1 (6 bases). CDR1 is SGHRS and CDR2 is YFSETQ in the germline V gene. The CDR3 extends over 16 amino acids. V was pared by 0 bases and J by 7 bases, with 19 bases between. In nucleotides, the CDR3 is TGCGCCAGCAGCTTGGCGGGGGCCCTGACCGGGGGTGAAGCTTTCTTT. This translates into CASSLAGALTGGEAFF.

The chain recombines TRBV7-2 with TRBJ2-7; D is possibly TRBD2 (6 bases). The V gene lost 6 bases and the J gene lost 0 bases, with 9 bases spanning the gap. Looked up from germline, CDR1 is SGHTA and CDR2 is FQGNSA. The CDR3 loop spans 13 amino acids. This CDR3 reads CASRRDFSYEQYF. The CDR3 bases are TGTGCCAGCAGACGGGACTTCTCCTACGAGCAGTACTTC. The whole variable domain, filled in from reference TRBV7-2 and TRBJ2-7, reads GAGVSQSPSNKVTEKGKDVELRCDPISGHTALYWYRQSLGQGLEFLIYFQGNSAPDKSGLPSDRFSAERTGGSVSTLTIQRTQQEDSAVYLCASRRDFSYEQYFGPGTRLTVT.

The chain is built from TRBV7-2 and TRBJ2-7; 8 nucleotides agree with TRBD1. Germline CDR1 SGHTA, CDR2 FQGNSA. Trimming took 5 bases from V and 5 from J; bases not matched to a gene: 8. CDR3 length equals 14 residues. CDR3: CASSVDRVTHEQYF. In DNA form, the CDR3 reads TGTGCCAGCAGCGTGGACAGGGTTACCCACGAGCAGTACTTC.

The V and J genes are TRBV15 and TRBJ1-4; D not certain. Per the germline V gene, CDR1 is LNHNV and CDR2 is YYDKDF (reference sequence). The CDR3 sequence is 14 residues long. The V gene lost 2 bases and the J gene lost 4 bases, with 8 bases spanning the gap. CDR3 protein: CATSRFGDNEKLFF. In DNA form, the CDR3 reads TGTGCCACCAGCAGATTCGGGGATAATGAAAAACTGTTTTTT. The full variable domain, in which reference TRBV15 and TRBJ1-4 provide the parts outside the CDR3, is DAMVIQNPRYQVTQFGKPVTLSCSQTLNHNVMYWYQQKSSQAPKLLFHYYDKDFNNEADTPDNFQSRRPNTSFCFLDIRSPGLGDTAMYLCATSRFGDNEKLFFGSGTQLSVL.

The chain is built from TRBV5-8 and TRBJ2-2; D may be TRBD1 (5 bases). CDR3 length: 14 amino acids. Germline assignment: CDR1 SGHTS and CDR2 YDEGEE. Trimming stripped 2 bases from V and 3 bases from J, with 8 bases between. The CDR3 here is CASSFTGYTGELFF. In DNA, the CDR3 is TGTGCCAGCAGCTTCACAGGATACACCGGGGAGCTGTTTTTT.

The V gene is TRBV5-5, the J gene TRBJ2-7; 13 nucleotides line up with TRBD2. The CDR3 covers 18 residues. V shed 0 bases and J 3 bases; nucleotides not matched to a gene: 9. Germline V gene data show CDR1 as SGHKS and CDR2 as YYEKEE (reference sequence). Written as DNA, the CDR3 is TGTGCCAGCAGCTTGGCCCCCGGACTAGCGGGGGCCATCTACGAGCAGTACTTC. It yields the protein CASSLAPGLAGAIYEQYF. Filled out from reference TRBV5-5 and TRBJ2-7, the complete variable domain reads DAGVTQSPTHLIKTRGQQVTLRCSPISGHKSVSWYQQVLGQGPQFIFQYYEKEERGRGNFPDRFSARQFPNYSSELNVNALLLGDSALYLCASSLAPGLAGAIYEQYFGPGTRLTVT.

The V and J genes are TRBV28 and TRBJ2-2; D might be TRBD1 (5 bases). The CDR3 is 19 amino acids. Germline CDR1 MDHEN, CDR2 SYDVKM. The germline V and J ends were trimmed by 5 bases and 1 base, with 23 bases remaining between them. CDR3 amino acids: CASSNWQGTEMENTGELFF. The CDR3 DNA reads TGTGCCAGCAGTAATTGGCAGGGTACGGAGATGGAGAACACCGGGGAGCTGTTTTTT.

V is TRBV7-8 and J is TRBJ1-2; D not resolved. This CDR3 spans 13 amino acids. V was pared by 5 bases and J by 4 bases, with 11 bases between. Per the germline V gene, CDR1 is SGHVS and CDR2 is FQNEAQ. The CDR3 spells CASSPGLIYGYTF. CDR3 in DNA: TGTGCCAGCAGCCCCGGACTGATCTATGGCTACACCTTC. Combining the CDR3 with reference TRBV7-8 and TRBJ1-2 gives the whole variable domain GAGVSQSPRYKVAKRGQDVALRCDPISGHVSLFWYQQALGQGPEFLTYFQNEAQLDKSGLPSDRFFAERPEGSVSTLKIQRTQQEDSAVYLCASSPGLIYGYTFGSGTRLTVV.

This chain uses TRBV24-1 with TRBJ2-3; D gene unclear. V dropped 0 bases and J dropped 6 bases, with 9 bases sitting between them. Germline lookup yields CDR1 KGHDR and CDR2 SFDVKD. This CDR3 contains 14 residues. CDR3 sequence: CATSDLRVWDTQYF. The CDR3 DNA sequence: TGTGCCACCAGTGATTTGCGGGTTTGGGATACGCAGTATTTT.

The J gene is TRBJ2-3, the V gene TRBV2; no firm D call. This CDR3 contains 15 residues. Trimming removed 3 bases from V and 2 bases from J, with 12 bases in between. Germline V gene sequence: CDR1 SNHLY, CDR2 FYNNEI. The CDR3, as DNA: TGTGCCAGCAGTGATGTTGGTCAGGCCACAGATACGCAGTATTTT. It yields the protein CASSDVGQATDTQYF. The full variable domain, completed using reference TRBV2 and TRBJ2-3, is EPEVTQTPSHQVTQMGQEVILRCVPISNHLYFYWYRQILGQKVEFLVSFYNNEISEKSEIFDDQFSVERPDGSNFTLKIRSTKLEDSAMYFCASSDVGQATDTQYFGPGTRLTVL.

This clone was seen a handful of times. The V and J genes are TRBV28 and TRBJ1-6; D gene uncertain. CDR3 length: 15 residues. Germline CDR1 MDHEN, CDR2 SYDVKM. Trimming pared 3 bases from V and 5 bases from J, leaving 11 bases between. The CDR3, as DNA: TGTGCCAGCAGTTTGTTAGACCTAGATAATTCACCCCTCCACTTT. It codes for CASSLLDLDNSPLHF.

This clone was picked up one time. V usage is TRBV7-8 and J usage is TRBJ1-1; D is perhaps TRBD1 (5 bases). V lost 3 bases and J 0 bases, leaving 11 bases between the germline ends. Germline-derived CDR1 and CDR2 are SGHVS and FQNEAQ. This CDR3 comprises 15 residues. The CDR3 bases are TGTGCCAGCAGCTTCTTCGGGGGACTGAACACTGAAGCTTTCTTT. Translating it yields CASSFFGGLNTEAFF.